One and the same sample provided the 7 T cell receptor beta chains below, sequenced in a study of CD8 T cells in Susac syndrome. Reverse transcription of roughly 0.5 to 1 ug RNA was performed with random hexamers. Using its own MiXCR run on the immunoSEQ multiplex PCR reads, TCRdb lists one record per CDR3 protein. This sample yields more than 200,000 distinct CDR3 sequences, of which approximately 94% are seen a single time; about 0.14% belongs to the top ten. Sequencing was done on a sample of CD4+ T cells from PBMCs. The receptors were sampled from a human donor with Susac syndrome.

The J gene is TRBJ2-7, the V gene TRBV4-1, with D tentatively TRBD2 (6 bases). Trimming pared 0 bases from V and 6 bases from J, leaving 9 bases between. CDR3 length equals 13 residues. Germline V gene sequence: CDR1 MGHRA, CDR2 YSYEKL. In DNA form, the CDR3 reads TGCGCCAGCAGCCAAGATGCGGGGCGCGAGCAGTACTTC. It yields the protein CASSQDAGREQYF.

The rearrangement joins TRBV19 to TRBJ1-2; 8 bases are a match to TRBD1. The CDR3 contains 14 residues. Germline V gene sequence: CDR1 LNHDA, CDR2 SQIVND (reference sequence). The trim removed 4 bases at V and 4 bases at J, leaving 5 bases unmatched. This chain's CDR3 is CASSKDREVYGYTF. The CDR3 region has the DNA TGTGCCAGTAGTAAGGACAGGGAAGTCTATGGCTACACCTTC.

This clonotype occurred once. The V and J genes are TRBV29-1 and TRBJ1-1; tentatively, D is TRBD1 (5 bases). From germline, CDR1 is SQVTM and CDR2 ANQGSEA. The ends were cut back, 6 bases at V and 6 bases at J, with 17 bases in the middle. The CDR3 is 13 amino acids. The CDR3: CSVGQDKGPEAFF. The DNA for the CDR3 is TGCAGCGTCGGCCAGGACAAAGGGCCTGAAGCTTTCTTT.

V is TRBV12-3 or TRBV12-4 and J is TRBJ2-5; D unresolved. V was pared by 4 bases and J by 2 bases, with 8 bases between. The CDR3 length is 13 residues. The CDR3 coding sequence is TGTGCCAGCAGTTCGGACCTACAAGAGACCCAGTACTTC. It codes for CASSSDLQETQYF.

The rearrangement uses TRBV7-9 and TRBJ2-3; D gene ambiguous. The ends were cut back, 1 base at V and 5 bases at J, with 10 bases in the middle. The germline V gene has CDR1 SEHNR and CDR2 FQNEAQ (reference sequence). The CDR3 runs to 14 residues. This CDR3 is CASSLVGYGDTQYF. CDR3 bases: TGTGCCAGCAGCTTAGTGGGTTATGGAGATACGCAGTATTTT. Full variable domain (missing parts from reference TRBV7-9 and TRBJ2-3): DTGVSQNPRHKITKRGQNVTFRCDPISEHNRLYWYRQTLGQGPEFLTYFQNEAQLEKSRLLSDRFSAERPKGSFSTLEIQRTEQGDSAMYLCASSLVGYGDTQYFGPGTRLTVL.

This clonotype was counted once. The gene calls are TRBV24-1 and TRBJ2-4; 10 bases agree with TRBD1. After removal of 5 bases from V and 6 bases from J, the junction contained 6 bases not matched to a gene. CDR1 is KGHDR and CDR2 is SFDVKD in the germline V gene. The CDR3 has 15 residues. Here the CDR3 DNA reads TGTGCCACCAGTGGAGGACAGGGGGTGGGAAACATTCAGTACTTC. This translates into CATSGGQGVGNIQYF.

This chain uses TRBV6-5 with TRBJ1-6; D might be TRBD1 (6 bases). In germline, CDR1 is MNHEY, CDR2 SVGAGI. CDR3 length: 15 residues. Between the trimmed V and J ends, which lost 5 bases and 7 bases, there was a span of 15 bases. The CDR3 coding sequence is TGTGCCAGCAGTATCCCGACAGGAGCGAATTCACCCCTCCACTTT. Translated, it gives CASSIPTGANSPLHF.